This TCR beta chain was found in a study of blood T cell repertoires in COVID-19. About the research overall: The United States, Italy and Spain supplied acute and convalescent COVID-19 samples. From T cells, B-cell-depleted T cells, or PBMCs came the material, which was cDNA or gDNA.

The CDR3 is 14 amino acids. The V gene end was trimmed by 6 bases and the J gene end by 3 bases; junction bases not matched to a gene: 7. CDR1 and CDR2 from the germline V gene are SGHVS and FQNEAQ. Measured with immunoSEQ multiplex PCR; TCRdb has only the in-frame clones, and not every one. The sample carries around 74,000 clones, roughly 90% recorded once. The specimen was peripheral blood. The V and J genes are TRBV7-8 and TRBJ2-7, with TRBD1 matching over 8 bases. This receptor was obtained from a man in his fifties with active COVID-19. CDR3 protein: CASSLTGGIYEQYF. CDR3 nucleotides: TGTGCCAGCAGTCTAACAGGGGGGATCTACGAGCAGTACTTC.